These 24 T cell receptor beta chains share one sample of origin, sequenced in a study of blood T cell repertoires in COVID-19. This table comes from immunoSEQ multiplex PCR, and its TCRdb copy is limited to in-frame clones, with some not included. The sample carries tens of thousands of clones, about 91% recorded once. Source material: peripheral blood. The receptor set was obtained from a woman in her forties or fifties with active COVID-19.

The rearrangement links TRBV5-1 to TRBJ2-7; TRBD1 agrees at 7 bases. Germline V gene sequence: CDR1 SGHRS, CDR2 YFSETQ. The CDR3 spans 14 residues. V was pared by 6 bases and J by 1 base, with 7 bases of the junction left unmatched. The CDR3 DNA reads TGCGCCAGCACAACAGGGGACCGGTCCTACGAGCAGTACTTC. It specifies CASTTGDRSYEQYF.

This chain uses TRBV19 with TRBJ1-1; 7 nucleotides line up with TRBD1. Germline V gives CDR1 LNHDA, CDR2 SQIVND (reference sequence). V was clipped by 5 bases and J by 3 bases; unmatched bases: 9. CDR3 length: 15 amino acids. CDR3: CASSRPDRAHTEAFF. The CDR3 coding sequence is TGTGCCAGTAGTCGGCCCGACAGGGCGCACACTGAAGCTTTCTTT.

The genes are TRBV7-2 and TRBJ1-1; D is undetermined. Germline V gene sequence: CDR1 SGHTA, CDR2 FQGNSA. The CDR3 covers 12 residues. V lost 1 base and J 8 bases, leaving 8 bases between the germline ends. The CDR3 region has the DNA TGTGCCAGCAGCTTAGGTACACCAGAAGCTTTCTTT. Translation gives CASSLGTPEAFF.

This clone was detected only a few times. This sequence joins TRBV21-1 and TRBJ2-3; the table gives TRBD2 as D, unverified against the DNA. TRBV21-1 is a known pseudogene. The CDR3 is made up of 14 amino acids. The CDR3, as DNA: TGTGCCAGCCGTCCCGGGGGGGGAACAGATACGCAGTATTTT. This gives the protein CASRPGGGTDTQYF.

V gene TRBV28 combines with J gene TRBJ2-1; 8 bases are shared with TRBD2. V was clipped by 3 bases and J by 5 bases; unmatched bases: 6. This CDR3 is built from 15 residues. Germline V CDR1 and CDR2: MDHEN, SYDVKM. In DNA, the CDR3 is TGTGCCAGCAGTTTTGGCGGGGGGAACAACAATGAGCAGTTCTTC. It is translated as CASSFGGGNNNEQFF.

The rearrangement links TRBV11-3 to TRBJ2-3, with a possible D match to TRBD2 (6 bases). Germline V CDR1 and CDR2: SGHNT, YENEEA. The CDR3 length is 14 residues. Trimming took off 1 base at V and 3 bases at J, with 8 bases between the two ends. The DNA of the CDR3 is TGTGCCAGCAGCTTAGGACTAGTGACAGATACGCAGTATTTT. Translation gives CASSLGLVTDTQYF.

V gene TRBV5-1 combines with J gene TRBJ1-3, with D unresolved. The CDR3 contains 12 residues. V was pared by 2 bases and J by 4 bases, with 4 bases between. Germline V CDR1 and CDR2: SGHRS, YFSETQ. CDR3 protein: CASSLEGNTIYF. In nucleotides, the CDR3 is TGCGCCAGCAGCTTAGAGGGAAACACCATATATTTT.

J is TRBJ2-1 and V is TRBV30, with 12 bases fitting TRBD2. The V gene's germline CDR1 is GTSNPN and CDR2 SVGIG (reference sequence). V lost 1 base, J lost 8 bases, and 6 bases stayed unmatched. The CDR3 runs 15 residues. CDR3 sequence reads: CAWSGLAGALHEQFF. CDR3 in DNA: TGTGCCTGGAGTGGACTAGCGGGAGCGCTGCATGAGCAGTTCTTC. Full variable domain (missing parts from reference TRBV30 and TRBJ2-1): SQTIHQWPATLVQPVGSPLSLECTVEGTSNPNLYWYRQAAGRGLQLLFYSVGIGQISSEVPQNLSASRPQDRQFILSSKKLLLSDSGFYLCAWSGLAGALHEQFFGPGTRLTVL.

V is TRBV6-5 and J is TRBJ1-1; the D gene is possibly TRBD1 (6 bases). V was clipped by 4 bases and J by 2 bases, with 11 bases between them. The CDR3 contains 14 residues. The germline gives CDR1 MNHEY, CDR2 SVGAGI. The CDR3 here is CASSFGQPNTEAFF. CDR3 bases: TGTGCCAGCAGTTTTGGACAGCCTAACACTGAAGCTTTCTTT.

The gene calls are TRBV20-1 and TRBJ1-2, with unresolved D. Germline V lookup: CDR1 DFQATT, CDR2 SNEGSKA (reference sequence). Trimming pared 6 bases from V and 8 bases from J, leaving 10 bases between. This CDR3 contains 10 residues. DNA of the CDR3: TGCAGTGCCAATGGTGGCGGCTACACCTTC. Protein product: CSANGGGYTF.

The rearrangement joins TRBV5-1 to TRBJ2-7; 8 bases are a match to TRBD2. This CDR3 comprises 15 residues. Unmatched junction bases numbered 5, after V lost 1 base and J lost 2 bases. The germline gives CDR1 SGHRS, CDR2 YFSETQ. CDR3 DNA: TGCGCCAGCAGCTTGTCTAGCGGGCACACCTACGAGCAGTACTTC. As protein: CASSLSSGHTYEQYF.

The chain has TRBV7-9 and TRBJ2-1; D might be TRBD1 (5 bases). Germline CDR1 SEHNR, CDR2 FQNEAQ (reference sequence). CDR3 size: 15 residues. V was cut by 2 bases and J by 4 bases, with 12 bases left in between. CDR3 in DNA: TGTGCCAGCAGCTTACCAGGACACCGGTACAATGAGCAGTTCTTC. It translates to CASSLPGHRYNEQFF.

CDR3 DNA: TGTGCCAGCAGCCAGTATCCCGGGACTAGGGCGGGCTCAGCCCAGTTCTTC. It yields the protein CASSQYPGTRAGSAQFF. The chain combines TRBV14 with TRBJ2-1, with 8 positions matching TRBD2. With V trimmed by 3 bases and J by 13 bases, 20 bases remained unmatched. CDR3 length: 17 amino acids. Per the germline V gene, CDR1 is SGHDN and CDR2 is FVKESK. The full variable domain, completed using reference TRBV14 and TRBJ2-1, is EAGVTQFPSHSVIEKGQTVTLRCDPISGHDNLYWYRRVMGKEIKFLLHFVKESKQDESGMPNNRFLAERTGGTYSTLKVQPAELEDSGVYFCASSQYPGTRAGSAQFFGPGTRLTVL.

This clone has a single count. The chain is built from TRBV5-6 and TRBJ2-5; 8 bases match TRBD2. The CDR3 runs to 14 residues. The V gene's germline CDR1 is SGHDT and CDR2 YYEEEE. V shed 9 bases, J shed 2 bases, and the junction held 9 bases outside the gene matches. Written as DNA, the CDR3 is TGTGCCACCACTAGCGGAACAATACAAGAGACCCAGTACTTC. Its protein product is CATTSGTIQETQYF.

The J gene is TRBJ2-2, the V gene TRBV3-1 (or the pseudogene TRBV3-2); 7 positions match TRBD2. Germline V CDR1 and CDR2: LGHDT, YNNKEL (reference sequence). The CDR3 has 16 residues. Trimming at V came to 0 bases and at J to 5 bases, leaving 6 bases not matched to a gene. The CDR3 loop reads CASSQERGGSTGELFF. The DNA for the CDR3 is TGTGCCAGCAGCCAAGAGCGGGGCGGGAGTACCGGGGAGCTGTTTTTT.

The DNA of the CDR3 is TGTGCCAGCAGCCAAGGGGACAGTTTCGATGAGCAGTTCTTC. Protein sequence: CASSQGDSFDEQFF. The gene calls are TRBV3-1 (or the pseudogene TRBV3-2) and TRBJ2-1; 7 bases are shared with TRBD1. Trimming took 1 base from V and 8 from J; bases not matched to a gene: 5. This CDR3 comprises 14 residues. From germline, CDR1 is LGHDT and CDR2 YNNKEL (reference sequence).

In its sample, this clone was seen once. The CDR3 protein is CASSQGTPYGYTF. Written as DNA, the CDR3 is TGTGCCAGCAGCCAAGGGACACCCTATGGCTACACCTTC. V usage is TRBV3-1 (or the pseudogene TRBV3-2) and J usage is TRBJ1-2, with a possible D match to TRBD1 (5 bases). Germline CDR1 and CDR2: LGHDT and YNNKEL (reference sequence). The V and J ends lost 1 base and 4 bases respectively, with 7 bases between them. The CDR3 length is 13 residues.

This clone was counted once. V is TRBV18 and J is TRBJ2-7, with D perhaps TRBD1 (6 bases). V gave up 3 bases and J gave up 2 bases, with 11 bases separating them. There are 14 residues in the CDR3. The germline V gene has CDR1 KGHSH and CDR2 LQKENI. This CDR3 is CASSPPGHPYEQYF. CDR3 DNA sequence: TGTGCCAGCTCACCGCCGGGACATCCCTACGAGCAGTACTTC.

This clone was counted between two and nine times. The rearrangement uses TRBV19 and TRBJ2-7; 8 bases are a match to TRBD1. Germline trimming cut 7 bases from V and 3 bases from J; bases unmatched to any gene: 5. There are 13 residues in the CDR3. Germline V gene data show CDR1 as LNHDA and CDR2 as SQIVND (reference sequence). CDR3 in DNA: TGTGCCAGTAAGGAGACAGGGGTCTACGAGCAGTACTTC. Translation gives CASKETGVYEQYF.

The chain recombines TRBV10-2 with TRBJ2-2; 7 nucleotides match TRBD2. Germline CDR1 WSHSY, CDR2 SAAADI. The CDR3 sequence is 16 residues long. Losses at the gene ends were 3 bases for V and 4 bases for J; bases not matched to a gene: 8. CDR3 amino acids: CASSDPGTGGTGELFF. The CDR3 coding sequence is TGCGCCAGCAGTGACCCCGGGACGGGGGGCACCGGGGAGCTGTTTTTT.

Written as DNA, the CDR3 is TGCAGCGTTGACCGAGGTAGGGGAAATGAGCAGTTCTTC. Encoded protein: CSVDRGRGNEQFF. This sequence joins TRBV29-1 and TRBJ2-1, with D possibly TRBD1 on 5 matching bases. The CDR3 runs 13 residues. Germline V lookup: CDR1 SQVTM, CDR2 ANQGSEA. Deletions cut 3 bases from V and 7 bases from J, with 13 bases between.

V is TRBV5-1 and J is TRBJ1-6, with 11 nucleotides matching TRBD1. J gave up 9 bases and V 4 bases, and 9 bases lay outside the gene matches. CDR3 length: 16 amino acids. CDR1 SGHRS and CDR2 YFSETQ come from the germline V gene. The CDR3 region is CASSPSGQGGGSPLHF. The CDR3 coding sequence is TGCGCCAGCAGCCCGTCGGGACAGGGGGGAGGTTCACCCCTCCACTTT.

The chain is built from TRBV9 and TRBJ2-7, with D possibly matching TRBD2 (5 bases). The germline V and J ends were trimmed by 4 bases and 2 bases, with 13 bases remaining between them. The length of the CDR3 is 14 residues. Germline CDR1 SGDLS, CDR2 YYNGEE. In DNA form, the CDR3 reads TGTGCCAGCAGCCGAGGGCAGGACCCCTACGAGCAGTACTTC. This codes for CASSRGQDPYEQYF.

This chain joins TRBV2 and TRBJ2-5; D might be TRBD2 (5 bases). The germline V gene has CDR1 SNHLY and CDR2 FYNNEI. Trimming removed 3 bases from V and 4 bases from J, with 15 bases in between. The CDR3 runs 15 residues. CDR3 residues: CASSDGSAWGETQYF. The CDR3 DNA is TGTGCCAGCAGTGATGGGAGCGCCTGGGGAGAGACCCAGTACTTC.